This T cell receptor (beta chain) appears in the sequencing data of a study of blood T cell repertoires in COVID-19. Study-level background: Some COVID-19 samples were acute and others convalescent; all came from the United States, Italy and Spain. T cells, B-cell-depleted T cells, or PBMCs provided the cDNA or gDNA that served as material.

Per germline, CDR1 SGHKS and CDR2 YYEKEE (reference sequence). There are 15 residues in the CDR3. V was clipped by 4 bases and J by 3 bases; unmatched bases: 8. Original handling: Amplification with reference gene primers provided the estimates of nucleated cell counts. TCRdb's table, derived via immunoSEQ multiplex PCR, lists solely in-frame clones and lacks some. V, J and clone size were drawn from that table, and D and trimming were deduced from the DNA. In the table there are 57,000 or so clones, roughly 83% of which are singletons. The sequenced material came from peripheral blood. The sequence derives from an older man with active COVID-19. The chain employs TRBV5-5 and TRBJ1-2; 8 bases line up with TRBD1. Here the CDR3 DNA reads TGTGCCAGCAGCGCCGGACAGGGTCTAGACTATGGCTACACCTTC. Amino acid sequence: CASSAGQGLDYGYTF.